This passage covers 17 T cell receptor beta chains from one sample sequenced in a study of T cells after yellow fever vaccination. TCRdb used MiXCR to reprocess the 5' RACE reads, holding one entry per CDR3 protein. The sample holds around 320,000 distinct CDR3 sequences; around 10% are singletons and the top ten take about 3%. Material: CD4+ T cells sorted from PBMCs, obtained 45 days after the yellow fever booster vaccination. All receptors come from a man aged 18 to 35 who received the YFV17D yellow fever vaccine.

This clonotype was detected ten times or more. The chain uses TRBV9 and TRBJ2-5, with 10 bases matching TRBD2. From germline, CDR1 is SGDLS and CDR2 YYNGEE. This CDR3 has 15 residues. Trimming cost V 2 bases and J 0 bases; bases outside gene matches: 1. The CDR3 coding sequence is TGTGCCAGCAGCGTGGGGACTAGCGACCAAGAGACCCAGTACTTC. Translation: CASSVGTSDQETQYF.

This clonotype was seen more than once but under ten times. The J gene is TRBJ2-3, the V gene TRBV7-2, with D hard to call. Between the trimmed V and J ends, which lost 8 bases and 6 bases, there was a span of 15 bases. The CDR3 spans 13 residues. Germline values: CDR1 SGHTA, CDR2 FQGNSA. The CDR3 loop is CASLSQVGDTQYF. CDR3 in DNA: TGTGCCAGCTTAAGCCAGGTCGGGGATACGCAGTATTTT.

CDR3 in amino acids: CAISERLAGVAKNIQYF. CDR3 nucleotides: TGTGCCATCAGTGAGCGGCTAGCGGGGGTAGCCAAAAACATTCAGTACTTC. This rearrangement joins TRBV10-3 to TRBJ2-4; 10 nucleotides line up with TRBD2. The CDR3 spans 17 residues. With 2 bases clipped from V and 0 bases from J, the junction kept 4 bases outside the gene matches. Germline V gene sequence: CDR1 ENHRY, CDR2 SYGVKD.

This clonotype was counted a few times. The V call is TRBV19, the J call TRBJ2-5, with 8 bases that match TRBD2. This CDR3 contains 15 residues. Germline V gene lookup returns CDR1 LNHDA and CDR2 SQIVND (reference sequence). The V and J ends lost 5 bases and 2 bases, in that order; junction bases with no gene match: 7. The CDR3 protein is CASSQGGGTQETQYF. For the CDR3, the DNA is TGTGCCAGTAGTCAAGGCGGGGGGACACAAGAGACCCAGTACTTC. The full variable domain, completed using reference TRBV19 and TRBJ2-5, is DGGITQSPKYLFRKEGQNVTLSCEQNLNHDAMYWYRQDPGQGLRLIYYSQIVNDFQKGDIAEGYSVSREKKESFPLTVTSAQKNPTAFYLCASSQGGGTQETQYFGPGTRLLVL.

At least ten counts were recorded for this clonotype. This CDR3 is CASRPGQGDDIQYF. In DNA form, the CDR3 reads TGTGCCAGCAGACCGGGACAGGGGGATGACATTCAGTACTTC. This chain joins TRBV6-6 and TRBJ2-4, with TRBD1 identical over 11 bases. In germline, CDR1 is MNHNY, CDR2 SVGAGI (reference sequence). The ends lost 6 bases at V and 8 bases at J; junction bases unmatched: 6. The CDR3 runs 14 residues.

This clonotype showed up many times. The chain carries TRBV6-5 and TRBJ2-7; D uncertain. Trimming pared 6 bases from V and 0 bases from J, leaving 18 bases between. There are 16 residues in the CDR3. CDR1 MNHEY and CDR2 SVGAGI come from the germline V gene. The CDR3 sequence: CASSPLGRVGSYEQYF. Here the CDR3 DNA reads TGTGCCAGCAGCCCACTGGGCCGGGTAGGCTCCTACGAGCAGTACTTC.

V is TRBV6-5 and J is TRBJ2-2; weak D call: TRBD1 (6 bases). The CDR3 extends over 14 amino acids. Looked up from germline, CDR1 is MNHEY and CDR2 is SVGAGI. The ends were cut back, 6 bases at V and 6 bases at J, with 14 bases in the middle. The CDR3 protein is CASRPTGIPGELFF. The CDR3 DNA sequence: TGTGCCAGCAGGCCAACAGGGATCCCCGGGGAGCTGTTTTTT.

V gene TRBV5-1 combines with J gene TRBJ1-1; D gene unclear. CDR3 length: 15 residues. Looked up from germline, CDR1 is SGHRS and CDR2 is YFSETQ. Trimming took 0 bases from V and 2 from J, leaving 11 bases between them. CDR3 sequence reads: CASSLGQVFNTEAFF. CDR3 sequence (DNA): TGCGCCAGCAGCTTGGGTCAGGTGTTTAACACTGAAGCTTTCTTT.

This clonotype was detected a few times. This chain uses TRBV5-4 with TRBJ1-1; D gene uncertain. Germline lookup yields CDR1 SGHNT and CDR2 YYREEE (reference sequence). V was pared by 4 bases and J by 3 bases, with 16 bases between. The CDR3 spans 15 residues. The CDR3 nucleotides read TGTGCCAGCAGCCAGAAAGTAACTGGGGACACTGAAGCTTTCTTT. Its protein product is CASSQKVTGDTEAFF.

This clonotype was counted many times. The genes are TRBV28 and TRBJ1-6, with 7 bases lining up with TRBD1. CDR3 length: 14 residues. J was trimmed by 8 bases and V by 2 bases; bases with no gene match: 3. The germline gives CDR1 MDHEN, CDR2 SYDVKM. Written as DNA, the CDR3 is TGTGCCAGCAGTTTACGAGGGGGCGATTCACCCCTCCACTTT. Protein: CASSLRGGDSPLHF.

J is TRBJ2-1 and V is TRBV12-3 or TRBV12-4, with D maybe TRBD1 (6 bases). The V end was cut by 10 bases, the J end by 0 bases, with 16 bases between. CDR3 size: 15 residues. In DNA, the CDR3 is TGTGCCACCGGTACACAGGGTTCCTCCTACAATGAGCAGTTCTTC. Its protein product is CATGTQGSSYNEQFF.

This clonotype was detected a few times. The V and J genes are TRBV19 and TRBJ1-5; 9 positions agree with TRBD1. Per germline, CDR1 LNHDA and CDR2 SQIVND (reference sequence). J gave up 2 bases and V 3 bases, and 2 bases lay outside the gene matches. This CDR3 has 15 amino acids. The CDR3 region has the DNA TGTGCCAGTAGTATCGGGACAGGGCGCAATCAGCCCCAGCATTTT. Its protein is CASSIGTGRNQPQHF. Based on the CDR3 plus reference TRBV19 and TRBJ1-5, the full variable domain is DGGITQSPKYLFRKEGQNVTLSCEQNLNHDAMYWYRQDPGQGLRLIYYSQIVNDFQKGDIAEGYSVSREKKESFPLTVTSAQKNPTAFYLCASSIGTGRNQPQHFGDGTRLSIL.

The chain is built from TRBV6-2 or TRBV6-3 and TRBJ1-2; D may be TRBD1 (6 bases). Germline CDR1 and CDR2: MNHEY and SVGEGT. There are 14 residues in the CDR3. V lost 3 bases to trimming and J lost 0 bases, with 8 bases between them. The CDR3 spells CASSYGQPNYGYTF. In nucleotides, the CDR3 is TGTGCCAGCAGTTATGGACAGCCTAACTATGGCTACACCTTC.

The CDR3 here is CASGTLGYEQYF. The CDR3 DNA reads as TGTGCCAGCGGGACGCTGGGCTACGAGCAGTACTTC. The chain is built from TRBV11-1 and TRBJ2-7; tentatively, D is TRBD1 or TRBD2 (5 bases each). V gave up 8 bases and J gave up 3 bases, with 11 bases separating them. The CDR3 runs 12 residues. Per germline, CDR1 SGHAT and CDR2 FQDESV (reference sequence). Full variable domain (remainder filled in from reference TRBV11-1 and TRBJ2-7): EAEVAQSPRYKITEKSQAVAFWCDPISGHATLYWYRQILGQGPELLVQFQDESVVDDSQLPKDRFSAERLKGVDSTLKIQPAELGDSAMYLCASGTLGYEQYFGPGTRLTVT.

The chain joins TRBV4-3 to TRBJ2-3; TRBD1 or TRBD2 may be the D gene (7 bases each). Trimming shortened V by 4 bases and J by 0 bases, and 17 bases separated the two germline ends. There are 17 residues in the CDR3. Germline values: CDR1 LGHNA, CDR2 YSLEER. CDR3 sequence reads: CASSPRAGTDSTDTQYF. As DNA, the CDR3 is TGCGCCAGCAGCCCGCGAGCGGGGACAGATAGCACAGATACGCAGTATTTT.

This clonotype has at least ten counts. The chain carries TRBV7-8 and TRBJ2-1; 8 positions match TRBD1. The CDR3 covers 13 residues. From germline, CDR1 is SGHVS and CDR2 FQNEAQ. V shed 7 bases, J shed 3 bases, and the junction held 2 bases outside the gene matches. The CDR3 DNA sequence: TGTGCCAGCAAAACAGGGGGCTACAATGAGCAGTTCTTC. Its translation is CASKTGGYNEQFF.

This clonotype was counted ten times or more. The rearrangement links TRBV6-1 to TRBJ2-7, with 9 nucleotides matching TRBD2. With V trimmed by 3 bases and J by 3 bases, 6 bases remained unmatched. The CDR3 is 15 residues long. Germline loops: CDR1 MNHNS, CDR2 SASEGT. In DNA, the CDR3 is TGTGCCAGCAGTGATTCTGGGACTAGCCGCTACGAGCAGTACTTC. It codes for CASSDSGTSRYEQYF.